This TCR beta chain was obtained from a study of blood T cell repertoires in COVID-19 (dated by TCRdb to about 2020). Looking at the study overall: Samples covering the acute and convalescent phases of COVID-19 were provided by collaborators in the United States, Italy and Spain. The repertoires were made available in a free public database intended to serve as a resource for research on the immune response to SARS-CoV-2. The sample metadata nearly always contained a de-identified subject ID, COVID-19 status, age in years and sex. Deeply sampled blood TCRbeta repertoires from subjects exposed to, actively infected with, or recovered from COVID-19 were included in the dataset. Where available, HLA class I and class II types were obtained from metadata supplied by the sample provider rather than from assay-based typing. Samples were obtained from the ongoing ImmuneRACE study (first 160 participants) and from about 1,300 subjects provided by 6 global collaborators. The material from the prospective study consisted of cDNA or gDNA derived from T cells, B-cell-depleted T cells, or PBMCs.

Whole blood was collected in K2EDTA tubes by collaborating institutions according to the institutions' own protocols. For TCRbeta analysis, collaborators shipped samples as frozen whole blood, isolated PBMCs, or DNA extracted from either of those sample types. From cysteine to phenylalanine, the CDR3 is 16 amino acids long. Only the CDR3 DNA is retained, 48 bases long and in frame from the first base. The germline V gene specifies SGDLS as CDR1 and YYNGEE as CDR2. V is trimmed back by 4 bases and J by 0 bases, and the junction contains 8 bases that no gene match accounts for. TCRbeta CDR3 regions were amplified from genomic DNA using the immunoSEQ Assay, a bias-controlled multiplex PCR. Concerning the study's data processing: The number of nucleated cells in each sample was estimated by amplification of reference gene primers within the assay. To quantify the absolute abundance of each unique TCRbeta CDR3 rearrangement, sequence reads were collapsed and filtered. For each sample, productive Simpson clonality was calculated as the square root of Simpson's diversity index over productive rearrangements. Drawn from immuneACCESS, this table holds only the in-frame rearrangements with V and J called that TCRdb kept. Clones are partly lost; checked studies trace under half to an unresolved V gene and leave the rest unexplained. The V and J calls and clone size are taken from that table; D and trimming were inferred from the DNA. This sample lists roughly 92,000 clones; about 89% were detected once. The leading ten clones occupy about a tenth of the sample.

What the authors observed across the whole study: How much clinical and demographic metadata was included differed by source and by participant, and the metadata was provided uncurated.

As regards this clone: It lacks a known antigen. Qualities for individual bases were not recorded, and no much larger clone is one base off. The sample holds other DNA sequences that translate to the same CDR3.

Source material: peripheral blood. This receptor chain uses TRBV9 and TRBJ2-3, with 7 bases matching TRBD2. The clonotype comes from a man in his forties or fifties with acute or convalescent COVID-19. The CDR3 sequence is CASSPRASGSTDTQYF. The nucleotide sequence reads as follows: TGTGCCAGCAGCCCTCGGGCTAGCGGAAGCACAGATACGCAGTATTTT.